This TCR beta chain was captured in a study of technical replicates of blood from a handful of donors. The CDR3 contains 14 residues. The germline CDR1 and CDR2 sequences are LNHDA and SQIVND (reference sequence). V was trimmed by 1 base and J by 4 bases, leaving 10 bases between them. Data came from immunoSEQ multiplex PCR; TCRdb stores just in-frame clones and leaves some out. In the table there are 73,000 or so clones, over 75% of which are singletons. V is TRBV19 and J is TRBJ1-2; D is possibly TRBD1 (6 bases). This TCR came from a human donor in good health. The sample was T cells isolated from PBMCs. CDR3 DNA sequence: TGTGCCAGTAGTATAGCCCAGGGGACCTATGGCTACACCTTC. This codes for CASSIAQGTYGYTF. Using reference TRBV19 and TRBJ1-2 for the parts outside the CDR3, the full variable domain is DGGITQSPKYLFRKEGQNVTLSCEQNLNHDAMYWYRQDPGQGLRLIYYSQIVNDFQKGDIAEGYSVSREKKESFPLTVTSAQKNPTAFYLCASSIAQGTYGYTFGSGTRLTVV.